The 9 T cell receptor beta chains presented below share a single source sample, sequenced in a study of shared clonotypes between healthy human individuals. Method: immunoSEQ multiplex PCR; TCRdb's copy keeps in-frame clones and lacks some. The profile shows some 2.3 million clones, over 90% of them singletons. The sequenced sample consisted of naive CD4+ T cells from PBMCs. Subset reported: CD45RA+ positively selected. These receptor sequences come from a man between 18 and 35 years old in good health. Some clones in this sample may be carry-over from other donors' samples.

The chain couples TRBV29-1 to TRBJ1-2; tentatively, D is TRBD1 (5 bases). Germline CDR1 is SQVTM and CDR2 is ANQGSEA. The CDR3 contains 12 residues. The CDR3 coding sequence is TGCAGAGTGGCCGACAGCCGATATGGCTACACCTTC. Protein: CRVADSRYGYTF.

The chain combines TRBV4-2 with TRBJ2-1; 9 bases fit TRBD2. Trimming cost V 6 bases and J 3 bases; bases outside gene matches: 9. This CDR3 is built from 16 residues. Germline CDR1 reads LGHNA; CDR2 reads YNFKEQ. CDR3: CASRTLAGDHYNEQFF. The CDR3 DNA follows: TGTGCCAGCAGAACCTTAGCGGGAGACCACTACAATGAGCAGTTCTTC.

The gene calls are TRBV4-2 and TRBJ1-3; maybe TRBD1 (5 bases). The CDR3 extends over 15 amino acids. The V end was cut by 0 bases, the J end by 2 bases, with 8 bases between. Germline V gives CDR1 LGHNA, CDR2 YNFKEQ. CDR3 protein: CASSQDLGPGNTIYF. As DNA, the CDR3 is TGTGCCAGCAGCCAAGATTTGGGGCCTGGAAACACCATATATTTT.

The J gene is TRBJ2-1, the V gene TRBV12-5; D is unresolved. The CDR3 loop spans 11 amino acids. Germline V gives CDR1 LGHNT, CDR2 FRNRAP. V was pared by 4 bases and J by 8 bases, with 6 bases between. The CDR3 is CASGSQDEQFF. The CDR3 coding sequence is TGTGCTAGTGGTTCTCAAGATGAGCAGTTCTTC.

This rearrangement joins TRBV5-1 to TRBJ2-7, with 9 bases that match TRBD2. V was pared by 7 bases and J by 6 bases, with 8 bases of the junction left unmatched. In germline, CDR1 is SGHRS, CDR2 YFSETQ. The CDR3 loop spans 13 amino acids. CDR3 DNA: TGCGCCAGCGCATCAGCGGGAGGAAGCGAGCAGTACTTC. This codes for CASASAGGSEQYF.

This chain joins TRBV28 and TRBJ2-2; D gene unclear. This CDR3 spans 16 amino acids. CDR1 and CDR2 from the germline V gene are MDHEN and SYDVKM. V gave up 3 bases and J gave up 0 bases, with 11 bases separating them. CDR3 bases: TGTGCCAGCAGTTTTGAGTGGGAAGCGAACACCGGGGAGCTGTTTTTT. Amino acid sequence: CASSFEWEANTGELFF.

Details on this clone: Other DNA sequences in the same sample also yield this CDR3. V and J are TRBV28 and TRBJ2-3; tentatively, D is TRBD2 (6 bases). Trimming pared 10 bases from V and 1 base from J, leaving 12 bases between. Per the germline V gene, CDR1 is MDHEN and CDR2 is SYDVKM. The CDR3 spans 13 residues. The CDR3 coding sequence is TGTGCCACCCTACCGGGAGGCACAGATACGCAGTATTTT. This encodes CATLPGGTDTQYF.

The table lists this clone with a count of one. Within the sample, other DNA sequences also encode this same CDR3. The chain uses TRBV7-2 and TRBJ2-7; D gene ambiguous. The V end lost 1 base, the J end lost 0 bases, and 7 bases lay between the germline ends. Germline CDR1 SGHTA, CDR2 FQGNSA. The CDR3 is 14 amino acids. Here the CDR3 DNA reads TGTGCCAGCAGCTTAGATCGGTCCTCCTACGAGCAGTACTTC. Translation: CASSLDRSSYEQYF.

Notes on this clone: The same CDR3 also results from other DNA sequences found in this sample. This rearrangement joins TRBV28 to TRBJ2-7, with 11 positions matching TRBD1. V gave up 6 bases and J gave up 4 bases; unmatched junction bases: 2. Germline V CDR1 and CDR2: MDHEN, SYDVKM. The CDR3 extends over 13 amino acids. DNA for the CDR3: TGTGCCAGCAGCCGGGACAGGGGGTACGAGCAGTACTTC. It specifies CASSRDRGYEQYF.